The 5 T cell receptor beta chains below all came from one sample that was sequenced in a study of Graves' ophthalmopathy and Graves' hyperthyroidism. Amplification of the TCR beta CDR3 regions used RNA transcripts (as template). Second-round multiplex PCR followed a first-round RT-PCR using HTBI primers. In TCRdb, the multiplex PCR reads were re-called with MiXCR into one record per CDR3 protein. Of around 1.1 million distinct CDR3 sequences in the sample, 36% were seen once. The sample taken for sequencing was peripheral blood or thyroid tissue (not recorded which). These receptors were collected from an adult man with Graves' hyperthyroidism.

This clonotype was counted at least ten times. The rearrangement links TRBV7-2 to TRBJ1-1; no firm D call. The V end lost 0 bases, the J end lost 1 base, and 6 bases lay between the germline ends. The CDR3 extends over 14 amino acids. Germline V gene data show CDR1 as SGHTA and CDR2 as FQGNSA. The CDR3 here is CASSLAQKNTEAFF. The CDR3, as DNA: TGTGCCAGCAGCTTAGCTCAGAAGAACACTGAAGCTTTCTTT.

This clonotype was detected many times. The chain links TRBV20-1 to TRBJ1-2, with D tentatively TRBD1 (5 bases). V was clipped by 0 bases and J by 2 bases, with 7 bases between them. Germline loops: CDR1 DFQATT, CDR2 SNEGSKA (reference sequence). The CDR3 runs 13 residues. The CDR3: CSARDRDNYGYTF. The CDR3 DNA sequence: TGCAGTGCTAGAGACAGGGACAACTATGGCTACACCTTC.

This clonotype was seen only a few times. V is TRBV10-2 and J is TRBJ2-5, with TRBD1 matching 7 bases. Germline CDR1 and CDR2: WSHSY and SAAADI. The V and J ends lost 6 bases and 2 bases, in that order; junction bases with no gene match: 9. This CDR3 is 15 amino acids long. CDR3 sequence (DNA): TGCGCCAGCAGCCGCCGGGACAGCCCTCAAGAGACCCAGTACTTC. It specifies CASSRRDSPQETQYF.

This clonotype was detected ten times or more. V and J are TRBV29-1 and TRBJ1-6; 10 bases fit TRBD1. This CDR3 region has 14 residues. Germline V gene lookup returns CDR1 SQVTM and CDR2 ANQGSEA. Trimming took 6 bases from V and 10 from J; bases not matched to a gene: 9. Here the CDR3 DNA reads TGCAGCGTGGAAACCGGGACAGGGGACTCACCCCTCCACTTT. Translating it yields CSVETGTGDSPLHF.

This clonotype was detected ten times or more. V is TRBV7-2 and J is TRBJ2-5; D may be TRBD1 or TRBD2 (5 bases each). Germline values: CDR1 SGHTA, CDR2 FQGNSA. The CDR3 consists of 14 residues. Trimming stripped 1 base from V and 4 bases from J, with 10 bases between. The CDR3 sequence is CASSLGGRRETQYF. The CDR3 DNA sequence: TGTGCCAGCAGCTTAGGGGGGAGAAGAGAGACCCAGTACTTC. The whole variable domain, filled in from reference TRBV7-2 and TRBJ2-5, reads GAGVSQSPSNKVTEKGKDVELRCDPISGHTALYWYRQSLGQGLEFLIYFQGNSAPDKSGLPSDRFSAERTGGSVSTLTIQRTQQEDSAVYLCASSLGGRRETQYFGPGTRLLVL.